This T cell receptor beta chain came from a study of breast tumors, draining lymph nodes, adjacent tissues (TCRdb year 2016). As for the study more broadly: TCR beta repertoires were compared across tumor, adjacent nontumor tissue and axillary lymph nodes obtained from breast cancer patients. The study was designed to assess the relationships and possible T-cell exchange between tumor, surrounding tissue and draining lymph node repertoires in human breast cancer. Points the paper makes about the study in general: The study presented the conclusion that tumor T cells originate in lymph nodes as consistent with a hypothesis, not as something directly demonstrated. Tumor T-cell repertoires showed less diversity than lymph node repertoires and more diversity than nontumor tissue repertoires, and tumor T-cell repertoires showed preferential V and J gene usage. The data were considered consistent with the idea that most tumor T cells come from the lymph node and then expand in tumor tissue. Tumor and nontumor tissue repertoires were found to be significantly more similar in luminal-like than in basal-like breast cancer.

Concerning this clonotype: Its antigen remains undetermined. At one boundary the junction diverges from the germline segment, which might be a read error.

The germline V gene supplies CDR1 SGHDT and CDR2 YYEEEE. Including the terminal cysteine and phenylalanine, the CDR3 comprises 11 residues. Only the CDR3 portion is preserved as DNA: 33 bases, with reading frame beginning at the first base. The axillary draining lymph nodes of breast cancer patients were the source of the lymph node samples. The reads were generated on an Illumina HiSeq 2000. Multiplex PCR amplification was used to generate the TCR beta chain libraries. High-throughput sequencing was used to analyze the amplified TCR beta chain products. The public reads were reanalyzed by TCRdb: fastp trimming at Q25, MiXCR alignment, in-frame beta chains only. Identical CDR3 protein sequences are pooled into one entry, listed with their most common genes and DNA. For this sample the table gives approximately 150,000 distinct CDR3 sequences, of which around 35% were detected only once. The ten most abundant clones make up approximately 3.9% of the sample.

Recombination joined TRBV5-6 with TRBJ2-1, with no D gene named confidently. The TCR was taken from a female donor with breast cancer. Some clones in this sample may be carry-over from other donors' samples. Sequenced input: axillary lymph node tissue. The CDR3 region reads CASSLINAQFF. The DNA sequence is TGTGCCAGCAGCTTAATAAATGCGCAGTTCTTC.